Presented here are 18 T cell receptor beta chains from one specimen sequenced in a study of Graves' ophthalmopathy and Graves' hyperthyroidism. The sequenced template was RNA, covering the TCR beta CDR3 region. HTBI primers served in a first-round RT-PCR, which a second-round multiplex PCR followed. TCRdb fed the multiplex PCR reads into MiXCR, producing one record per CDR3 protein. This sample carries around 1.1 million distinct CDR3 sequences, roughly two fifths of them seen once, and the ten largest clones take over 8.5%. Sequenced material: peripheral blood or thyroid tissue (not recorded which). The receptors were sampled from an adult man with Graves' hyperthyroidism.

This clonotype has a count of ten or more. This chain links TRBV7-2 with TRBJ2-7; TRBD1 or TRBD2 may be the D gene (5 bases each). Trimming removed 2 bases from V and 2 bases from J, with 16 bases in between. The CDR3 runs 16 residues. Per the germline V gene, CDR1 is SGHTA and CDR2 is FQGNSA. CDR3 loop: CASSLYGALSAYEQYF. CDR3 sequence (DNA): TGTGCCAGCAGCTTATACGGGGCCTTAAGCGCCTACGAGCAGTACTTC.

The CDR3 DNA reads as TGTGCCAGTAGTCGACAGGTTTTTTTTGGCTACACCTTC. Amino acids: CASSRQVFFGYTF. The rearrangement links TRBV19 to TRBJ1-2; a possible D gene is TRBD1 (6 bases). The CDR3 has 13 residues. Between the trimmed V and J ends, which lost 5 bases and 7 bases, there was a span of 14 bases. Germline CDR1 and CDR2: LNHDA and SQIVND (reference sequence).

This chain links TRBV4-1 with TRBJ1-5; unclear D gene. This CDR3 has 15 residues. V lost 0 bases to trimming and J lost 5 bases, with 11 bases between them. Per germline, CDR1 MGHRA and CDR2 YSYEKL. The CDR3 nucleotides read TGCGCCAGCAGCCAAGATTGGGGAAGCTATCAGCCCCAGCATTTT. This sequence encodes CASSQDWGSYQPQHF.

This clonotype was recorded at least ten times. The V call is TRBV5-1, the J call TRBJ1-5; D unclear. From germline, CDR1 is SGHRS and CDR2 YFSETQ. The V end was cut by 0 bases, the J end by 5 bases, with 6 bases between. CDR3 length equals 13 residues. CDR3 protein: CASSLASDQPQHF. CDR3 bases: TGCGCCAGCAGCTTGGCCTCCGATCAGCCCCAGCATTTT.

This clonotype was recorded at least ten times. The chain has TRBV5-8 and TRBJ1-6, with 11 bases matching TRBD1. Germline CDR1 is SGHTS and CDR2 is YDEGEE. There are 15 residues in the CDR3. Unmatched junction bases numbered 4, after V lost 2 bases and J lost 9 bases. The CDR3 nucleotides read TGTGCCAGCAGCTTTGGACAGGGGGCTTTTTCACCCCTCCACTTT. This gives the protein CASSFGQGAFSPLHF.

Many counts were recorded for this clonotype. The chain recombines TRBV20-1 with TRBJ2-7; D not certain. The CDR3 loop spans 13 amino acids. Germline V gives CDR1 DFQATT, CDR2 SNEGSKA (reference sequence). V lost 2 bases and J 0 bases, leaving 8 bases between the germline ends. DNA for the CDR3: TGCAGTGCTAGAATGGGGTACTCCTACGAGCAGTACTTC. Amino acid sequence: CSARMGYSYEQYF.

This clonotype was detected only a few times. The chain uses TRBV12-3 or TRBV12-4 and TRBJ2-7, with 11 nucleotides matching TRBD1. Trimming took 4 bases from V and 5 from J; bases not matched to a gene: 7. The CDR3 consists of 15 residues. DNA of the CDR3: TGTGCCAGCAGTTCGCCGGGACAGGGGGGGGACGAGCAGTACTTC. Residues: CASSSPGQGGDEQYF.

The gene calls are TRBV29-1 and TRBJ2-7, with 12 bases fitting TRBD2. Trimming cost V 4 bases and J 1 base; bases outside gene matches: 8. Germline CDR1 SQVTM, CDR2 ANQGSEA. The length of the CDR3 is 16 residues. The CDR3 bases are TGCAGCGTTGCTGAGACTAGCGGGAGTAGGTCCTACGAGCAGTACTTC. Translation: CSVAETSGSRSYEQYF.

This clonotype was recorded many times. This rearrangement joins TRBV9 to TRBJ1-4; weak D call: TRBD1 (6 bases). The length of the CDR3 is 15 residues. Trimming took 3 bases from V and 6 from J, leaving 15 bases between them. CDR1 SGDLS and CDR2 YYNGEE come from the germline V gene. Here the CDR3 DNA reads TGTGCCAGCAGCGCCTCAGGGAGACAGGATGAAAAACTGTTTTTT. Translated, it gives CASSASGRQDEKLFF.

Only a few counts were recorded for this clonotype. The DNA of the CDR3 is TGTGCCAGCAGAGAAGGTTTCAACACTGAAGCTTTCTTT. Its protein is CASREGFNTEAFF. The V call is TRBV10-3, the J call TRBJ1-1, with D hard to call. Germline V gene sequence: CDR1 ENHRY, CDR2 SYGVKD. This CDR3 has 13 amino acids. V lost 10 bases, J lost 2 bases, and 14 bases lay in between.

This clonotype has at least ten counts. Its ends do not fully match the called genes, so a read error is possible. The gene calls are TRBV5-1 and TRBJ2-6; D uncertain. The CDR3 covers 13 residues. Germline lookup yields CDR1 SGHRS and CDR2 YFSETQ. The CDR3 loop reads CASSFEGANVLTF. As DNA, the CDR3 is TGTGCCAGCAGTTTTGAAGGGGCCAACGTCCTGACTTTC.

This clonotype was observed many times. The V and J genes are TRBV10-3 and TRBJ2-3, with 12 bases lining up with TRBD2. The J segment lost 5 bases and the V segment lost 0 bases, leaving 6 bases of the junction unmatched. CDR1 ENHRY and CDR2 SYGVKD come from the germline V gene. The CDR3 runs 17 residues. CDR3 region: CAISESLAGGPRDTQYF. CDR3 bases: TGTGCCATCAGTGAGTCGCTAGCGGGAGGGCCGAGAGATACGCAGTATTTT.

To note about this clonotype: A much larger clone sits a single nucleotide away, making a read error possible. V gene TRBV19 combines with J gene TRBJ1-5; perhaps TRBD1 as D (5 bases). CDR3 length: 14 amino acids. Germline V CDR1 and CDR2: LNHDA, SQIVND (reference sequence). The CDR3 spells CAMARDGSSQPQHF. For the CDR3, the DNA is TGTGCCATGGCCCGGGACGGGAGCAGTCAGCCCCAGCATTTT.

The CDR3 here is CASMGFIQGDTIYF. The CDR3 nucleotides read TGTGCCAGCATGGGCTTTATTCAGGGGGACACCATATATTTT. The J gene is TRBJ1-3, the V gene TRBV4-2; 7 bases fit TRBD1. V lost 7 bases and J lost 8; bases outside the gene matches: 11. The CDR3 runs 14 residues. Germline values: CDR1 LGHNA, CDR2 YNFKEQ.

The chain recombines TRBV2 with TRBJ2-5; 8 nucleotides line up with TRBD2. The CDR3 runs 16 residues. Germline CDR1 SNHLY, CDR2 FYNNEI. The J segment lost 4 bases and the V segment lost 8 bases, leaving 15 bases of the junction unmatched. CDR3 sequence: CASRGLEAGVGETQYF. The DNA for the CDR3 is TGTGCCAGCCGCGGTCTCGAAGCGGGAGTTGGAGAGACCCAGTACTTC.

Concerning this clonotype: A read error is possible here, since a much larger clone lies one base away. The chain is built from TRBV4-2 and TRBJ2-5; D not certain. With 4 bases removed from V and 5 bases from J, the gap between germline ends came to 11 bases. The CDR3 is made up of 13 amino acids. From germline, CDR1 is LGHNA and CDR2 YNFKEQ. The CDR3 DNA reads TGTGCCAGCAGCCCGGACGAGTGGGAGACCCAGTACTTC. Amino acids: CASSPDEWETQYF.

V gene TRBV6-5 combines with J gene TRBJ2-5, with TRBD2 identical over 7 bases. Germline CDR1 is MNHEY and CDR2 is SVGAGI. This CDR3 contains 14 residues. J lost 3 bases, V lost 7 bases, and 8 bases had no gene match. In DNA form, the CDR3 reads TGTGCCAGCACCGCGCACGGGGGGAAAGAGACCCAGTACTTC. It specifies CASTAHGGKETQYF.

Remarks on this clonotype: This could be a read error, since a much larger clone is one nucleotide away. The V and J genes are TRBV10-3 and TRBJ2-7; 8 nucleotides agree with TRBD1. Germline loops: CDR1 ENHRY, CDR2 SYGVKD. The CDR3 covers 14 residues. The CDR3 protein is CAISKSTGAYEQYF. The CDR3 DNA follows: TGTGCCATCAGTAAGTCGACAGGGGCCTACGAGCAGTACTTC.